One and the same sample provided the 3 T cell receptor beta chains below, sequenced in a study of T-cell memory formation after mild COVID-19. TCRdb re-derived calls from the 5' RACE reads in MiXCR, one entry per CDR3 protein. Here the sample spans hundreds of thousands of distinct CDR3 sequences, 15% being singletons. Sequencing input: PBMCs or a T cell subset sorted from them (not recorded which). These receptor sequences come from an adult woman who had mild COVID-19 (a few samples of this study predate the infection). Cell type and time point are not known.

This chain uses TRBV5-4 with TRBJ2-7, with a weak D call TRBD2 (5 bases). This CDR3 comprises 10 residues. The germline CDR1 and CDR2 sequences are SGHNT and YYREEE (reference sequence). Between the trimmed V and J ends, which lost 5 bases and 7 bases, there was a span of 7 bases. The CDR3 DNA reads TGTGCCAGCAGTTCGGGAGAGCAGTACTTC. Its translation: CASSSGEQYF. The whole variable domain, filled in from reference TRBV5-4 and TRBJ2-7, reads ETGVTQSPTHLIKTRGQQVTLRCSSQSGHNTVSWYQQALGQGPQFIFQYYREEENGRGNFPPRFSGLQFPNYSSELNVNALELDDSALYLCASSSGEQYFGPGTRLTVT.

The CDR3 DNA reads TGTGCCAGCAGTTCCGACCGACTAGCGGGGGGGCTCGATGAGCAGTTCTTC. Translation: CASSSDRLAGGLDEQFF. The V call is TRBV12-3 or TRBV12-4, the J call TRBJ2-1, with 14 bases fitting TRBD2. The CDR3 length is 17 residues. Unmatched junction bases numbered 10, after V lost 4 bases and J lost 8 bases.

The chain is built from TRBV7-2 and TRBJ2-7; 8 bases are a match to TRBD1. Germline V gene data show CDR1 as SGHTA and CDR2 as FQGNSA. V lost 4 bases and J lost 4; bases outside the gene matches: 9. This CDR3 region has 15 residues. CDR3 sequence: CASSSRRQGKYEQYF. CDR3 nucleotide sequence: TGTGCCAGCAGCTCGAGGAGACAGGGGAAATACGAGCAGTACTTC.